Listed below are T cell receptor beta chains from one sample, sequenced in a study of T cells after yellow fever vaccination. TCRdb re-called the 5' RACE reads through MiXCR, storing one row per CDR3 protein. The data show some 300,000 distinct CDR3 sequences, with around 3.9% seen just once and 23% held by the top ten. The sequences come from PBMCs, collected on the day of the yellow fever booster vaccination. The receptors were sampled from a man aged 18 to 35 who received the YFV17D yellow fever vaccine. CDR3s include the opening cysteine and the closing phenylalanine or tryptophan. The D gene is left open where the match is weak. Part of the rows lack a size; the others show once, few, many or a class for expanded clones.

J gene: TRBJ1-1; D gene: NA; clone size: few; V gene: TRBV20-1; CDR3 DNA: TGCAGTGCTAGTCGATGGGGGGTGGGTGAAGCTTTCTTT; CDR3 protein: CSASRWGVGEAFF
J gene: TRBJ2-2; D gene: NA; clone size: few; V gene: TRBV6-2/TRBV6-3; CDR3 DNA: TGTGCCAGCAGTCAAAGAAGGCCATTGAACACCGGGGAGCTGTTTTTT; CDR3 protein: CASSQRRPLNTGELFF
J gene: TRBJ2-3; D gene: TRBD2; clone size: many; V gene: TRBV5-1; CDR3 DNA: TGCGCCAGCAGATCACGGGGGGGCGCGGATGATACGCAGTATTTT; CDR3 protein: CASRSRGGADDTQYF
J gene: TRBJ2-5; D gene: NA; clone size: many; V gene: TRBV18; CDR3 DNA: TGTGCCAGCTCACCACCCTCGGGGCAAGAGACCCAGTACTTC; CDR3 protein: CASSPPSGQETQYF
J gene: TRBJ2-3; D gene: TRBD2; clone size: many; V gene: TRBV4-3; CDR3 DNA: TGCGCCAGCAGCCCAGTAGCGGGACGGGGAGCAGATACGCAGTATTTT; CDR3 protein: CASSPVAGRGADTQYF
J gene: TRBJ2-3; D gene: TRBD2; clone size: many; V gene: TRBV5-1; CDR3 DNA: TGCGCCAGCAGCTTGGGACTAGCCGTAGGGGATACGCAGTATTTT; CDR3 protein: CASSLGLAVGDTQYF
J gene: TRBJ1-3; D gene: TRBD1; clone size: NA; V gene: TRBV10-3; CDR3 DNA: TGTGCCATTCAACAGGGGAGCGAAAACACCATATATTTT; CDR3 protein: CAIQQGSENTIYF
J gene: TRBJ2-7; D gene: TRBD2; clone size: NA; V gene: TRBV12-3/TRBV12-4; CDR3 DNA: TGTGCCAGCAGCCGGACTAGCGGGGGCCTCTACGAGCAGTACTTC; CDR3 protein: CASSRTSGGLYEQYF
J gene: TRBJ2-3; D gene: TRBD2; clone size: NA; V gene: TRBV27; CDR3 DNA: TGTGCCAGCAGACCGGCGTCGACTAGCGGGGGGGCAGATACGCAGTATTTT; CDR3 protein: CASRPASTSGGADTQYF
J gene: TRBJ2-5; D gene: TRBD2; clone size: many; V gene: TRBV10-3; CDR3 DNA: TGTGCCATCATGAGCGGGGGGCCGGGAGAGACCCAGTACTTC; CDR3 protein: CAIMSGGPGETQYF
J gene: TRBJ2-5; D gene: NA; clone size: many; V gene: TRBV6-2/TRBV6-3; CDR3 DNA: TGTGCCAGCAGTTACTCGATGGGGGGTCCCAGGAAGACCCAGTACTTC; CDR3 protein: CASSYSMGGPRKTQYF
J gene: TRBJ2-1; D gene: NA; clone size: many; V gene: TRBV4-1; CDR3 DNA: TGCGCCAGCAGCCAAGAAAGTCCGGGGGATTATGAGCAGTTCTTC; CDR3 protein: CASSQESPGDYEQFF
J gene: TRBJ1-6; D gene: NA; clone size: many; V gene: TRBV20-1; CDR3 DNA: TGCAGTGCTAGAGAACCAGGGAGGAATTCACCCCTCCACTTT; CDR3 protein: CSAREPGRNSPLHF
J gene: TRBJ2-7; D gene: TRBD1; clone size: NA; V gene: TRBV5-1; CDR3 DNA: TGCGCCAGCAGTCCAATTCGGGCAGGGGGTTCCTACGAGCAGTACTTC; CDR3 protein: CASSPIRAGGSYEQYF
J gene: TRBJ2-5; D gene: NA; clone size: many; V gene: TRBV6-6; CDR3 DNA: TGTGCCAGCAGTTACTCGAAGCTAGCGTGGCAAGAGACCCAGTACTTC; CDR3 protein: CASSYSKLAWQETQYF
J gene: TRBJ2-1; D gene: NA; clone size: few; V gene: TRBV20-1; CDR3 DNA: TGCAGTACTAGTGGCCTCAGGCCACCTGAGCAGTTCTTC; CDR3 protein: CSTSGLRPPEQFF
J gene: TRBJ2-3; D gene: TRBD1; clone size: many; V gene: TRBV7-2; CDR3 DNA: TGTGCCAGCAGCTACCAAAGGGGGCCAGATACGCAGTATTTT; CDR3 protein: CASSYQRGPDTQYF
J gene: TRBJ2-2; D gene: TRBD1; clone size: NA; V gene: TRBV20-1; CDR3 DNA: TGCAGTGCCATACAGGGACAGGGTATCACCGGGGAGCTGTTTTTT; CDR3 protein: CSAIQGQGITGELFF
J gene: TRBJ2-2; D gene: NA; clone size: NA; V gene: TRBV12-3/TRBV12-4; CDR3 DNA: TGTGCCAGCACGGAAAACACCGGGGAGCTGTTTTTT; CDR3 protein: CASTENTGELFF
J gene: TRBJ1-5; D gene: TRBD1; clone size: few; V gene: TRBV20-1; CDR3 DNA: TGCAGTGCTAGAGAAAACAGGGGGCTTTATCAGCCCCAGCATTTT; CDR3 protein: CSARENRGLYQPQHF
J gene: TRBJ1-1; D gene: NA; clone size: many; V gene: TRBV4-3; CDR3 DNA: TGCGCCAGCAGCCAACCGGGACGGTTGAACACTGAAGCTTTCTTT; CDR3 protein: CASSQPGRLNTEAFF
J gene: TRBJ1-2; D gene: TRBD1; clone size: many; V gene: TRBV24-1; CDR3 DNA: TGTGCCACCAGTGATCCCGGACAGGGAGATGGCTACACCTTC; CDR3 protein: CATSDPGQGDGYTF
J gene: TRBJ2-3; D gene: NA; clone size: many; V gene: TRBV20-1; CDR3 DNA: TGCAGTGCTAGGCAGGGCCCGATCACAGATACGCAGTATTTT; CDR3 protein: CSARQGPITDTQYF
J gene: TRBJ2-2; D gene: TRBD1; clone size: NA; V gene: TRBV4-2; CDR3 DNA: TGTGCCAGCAGCCAATTCCCGGGACAGGAGACCGGGGAGCTGTTTTTT; CDR3 protein: CASSQFPGQETGELFF
J gene: TRBJ1-2; D gene: NA; clone size: NA; V gene: TRBV20-1; CDR3 DNA: TGCAGTGCTGTGGGCCGTGCCATCTATGGCTACACCTTC; CDR3 protein: CSAVGRAIYGYTF
J gene: TRBJ2-5; D gene: NA; clone size: many; V gene: TRBV29-1; CDR3 DNA: TGCAGCGGCACAACTACAGGGGGGGCAGAGACCCAGTACTTC; CDR3 protein: CSGTTTGGAETQYF
J gene: TRBJ2-1; D gene: TRBD2; clone size: NA; V gene: TRBV5-1; CDR3 DNA: TGCGCCAGCATCCCGACTAGCGGGGGGGAGGGTGAGCAGTTCTTC; CDR3 protein: CASIPTSGGEGEQFF
J gene: TRBJ2-2; D gene: TRBD2; clone size: many; V gene: TRBV4-1; CDR3 DNA: TGCGCCAGCAGCCAAGCGCGGGGACTAGCGGGGGAAACCGGGGAGCTGTTTTTT; CDR3 protein: CASSQARGLAGETGELFF
J gene: TRBJ2-7; D gene: NA; clone size: many; V gene: TRBV20-1; CDR3 DNA: TGCAGTGCTAGTTTCGAGGGCTACGAGCAGTACTTC; CDR3 protein: CSASFEGYEQYF